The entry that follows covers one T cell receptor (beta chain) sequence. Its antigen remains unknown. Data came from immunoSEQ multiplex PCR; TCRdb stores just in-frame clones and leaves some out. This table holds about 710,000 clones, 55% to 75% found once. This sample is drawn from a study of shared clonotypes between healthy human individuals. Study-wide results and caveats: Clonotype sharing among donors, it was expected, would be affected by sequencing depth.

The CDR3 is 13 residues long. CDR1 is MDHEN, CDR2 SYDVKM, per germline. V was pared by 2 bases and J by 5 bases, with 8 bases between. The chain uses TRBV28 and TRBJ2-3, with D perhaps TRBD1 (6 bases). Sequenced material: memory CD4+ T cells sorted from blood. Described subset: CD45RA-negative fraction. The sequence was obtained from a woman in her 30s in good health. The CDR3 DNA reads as TGTGCCAGCAGTTTACAGGGGAGAGATACGCAGTATTTT. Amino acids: CASSLQGRDTQYF. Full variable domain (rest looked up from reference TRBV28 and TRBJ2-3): DVKVTQSSRYLVKRTGEKVFLECVQDMDHENMFWYRQDPGLGLRLIYFSYDVKMKEKGDIPEGYSVSREKKERFSLILESASTNQTSMYLCASSLQGRDTQYFGPGTRLTVL.